This TCR beta chain was recovered during a study of synovial regulatory T cells in juvenile arthritis. Study-level points and caveats: CDR3 overlap with synovial Tregs was higher for iaTregs than other blood Tregs. TCR diversity was lower in inflammation-associated blood Treg cells than in other blood Treg cells. Largely private between patients, iaTreg TCR repertoires showed partial overlap with synovial Teff and blood CPL repertoires.

On this clone: The antigen is undetermined.

Donors were around 11 juvenile idiopathic arthritis patients with active disease, 3 polyarticular and 8 oligoarticular. The germline V gene has CDR1 MNHEY and CDR2 SVGAGI. The CDR3 totals 13 residues. No nucleotide data were recorded. Sequenced by immunoSEQ multiplex PCR; TCRdb stores in-frame clones only, minus some. The sample table sets out 7,500 to 10,000 clones. This sequence joins TRBV6-5 and TRBJ1-1; absent DNA, TCRdb's TRBD1 call cannot be checked. Material for sequencing was Treg cells from blood. Subset in this sample: remaining (HLA-DR-negative) circulating blood Treg cells. The receptor comes from a donor aged 2-35 years with juvenile idiopathic arthritis. The CDR3 is CASTRQGLTEAFF.